Below, 21 T cell receptor beta chains from the same sample are listed, as sequenced in a study of identical twins (dated by TCRdb to the mid-2010s). The library came from 5' RACE. TCRdb names Illumina HiSeq 2000 as the instrument used. TCRdb took the public reads, trimmed them with fastp at Q25, ran MiXCR for clone calling and kept in-frame beta chains. Duplicate CDR3 protein sequences are folded into a single record with the most common DNA and genes. This sample comprises approximately 700,000 distinct CDR3 sequences, around 6% of them detected only once. The ten largest clones capture 1.5% to 2% of the sample. Sample: naive T cells sorted from blood. In the paper's terms, the cell subset or site label means: cells isolated with a human naive T-cell isolation kit. The origin of the receptors is a man aged 18 to 29 in good health.

The rearrangement uses TRBV24-1 and TRBJ2-1, with 9 positions matching TRBD1. This CDR3 comprises 13 residues. Germline lookup yields CDR1 KGHDR and CDR2 SFDVKD. CDR3 residues: CATRDRVIDEQFF. CDR3 bases: TGTGCAACCCGGGACAGGGTTATCGATGAGCAGTTCTTC.

This clonotype was seen repeatedly, ten times or more. This chain uses TRBV7-9 with TRBJ1-1; D ambiguous. Germline V gene sequence: CDR1 SEHNR, CDR2 FQNEAQ (reference sequence). This CDR3 contains 14 residues. Trimming removed 5 bases from V and 1 base from J, with 11 bases in between. The CDR3 is CASSPVYRNTEAFF. The CDR3 coding sequence is TGTGCCAGCAGCCCGGTCTACAGGAACACTGAAGCTTTCTTT.

Concerning this clonotype itself: This may stem from a read error, because a much larger clone lies one nucleotide away. A read error is likely, as this CDR3 ends without the conserved phenylalanine or tryptophan. The chain links TRBV12-3 or TRBV12-4 to TRBJ2-2; the D call may be TRBD1 or TRBD2 (5 bases each). The CDR3 spans 15 residues. V shed 3 bases and J shed 4 bases, with 12 bases lying between them. CDR3: CASSFTQGATGELFC. The CDR3 region has the DNA TGTGCCAGCAGTTTTACTCAGGGAGCCACCGGGGAGCTGTTTTGT.

This clonotype was seen at least ten times. The chain links TRBV20-1 to TRBJ2-7; D possibly corresponds to TRBD1 (5 bases). This CDR3 comprises 10 residues. V lost 5 bases, J lost 5 bases, and 7 bases lay in between. Germline CDR1 is DFQATT and CDR2 is SNEGSKA (reference sequence). The CDR3 DNA is TGCAGTGCTCTCAGGGACGAGCAGTACTTC. This sequence encodes CSALRDEQYF.

This clonotype appeared many times. One end of the junction varies from germline; a read error may be responsible. The chain couples TRBV12-3 or TRBV12-4 to TRBJ1-5; 7 positions match TRBD1. The CDR3 spans 14 residues. The CDR3 DNA is TGCGCCAGCAGCTTTGGGACAGGCAATCAGCCCCAGCATTTT. It translates to CASSFGTGNQPQHF.

This clonotype was picked up many times. V gene TRBV6-5 combines with J gene TRBJ2-7, with 10 nucleotides matching TRBD2. The CDR3 has 14 amino acids. Germline assignment: CDR1 MNHEY and CDR2 SVGAGI. With V trimmed by 2 bases and J by 6 bases, 4 bases remained unmatched. The DNA of the CDR3 is TGTGCCAGCAGTTACCAGCGGGAGGGCCCCGAGCAGTACTTC. Translated, it gives CASSYQREGPEQYF.

This chain connects TRBV27 to TRBJ2-1; TRBD2 matches 9 bases. The CDR3 runs to 17 residues. Per germline, CDR1 MNHEY and CDR2 SMNVEV (reference sequence). Trimming cost V 5 bases and J 8 bases; bases outside gene matches: 16. CDR3 sequence (DNA): TGTGCCAGCAGTCCTCGGTTTAGCGGGAGAGGTTACGATGAGCAGTTCTTC. Its protein is CASSPRFSGRGYDEQFF.

The chain joins TRBV3-1 to TRBJ2-7; TRBD2 aligns across 10 bases. The CDR3 spans 14 residues. CDR1 is LGHDT, CDR2 YNNKEL, per germline (reference sequence). Trimming cost V 7 bases and J 5 bases; bases outside gene matches: 8. CDR3 bases: TGTGCCAGCACCCGAGCGGGAGGGAGCCACGAGCAGTACTTC. Amino acid sequence: CASTRAGGSHEQYF.

At least ten counts were recorded for this clonotype. This chain links TRBV28 with TRBJ2-7, with D possibly TRBD2 on 5 matching bases. The length of the CDR3 is 14 residues. Between the trimmed V and J ends, which lost 10 bases and 6 bases, there was a span of 22 bases. Per the germline V gene, CDR1 is MDHEN and CDR2 is SYDVKM. For the CDR3, the DNA is TGTGCCACTACCTCCGCGGGTAGGGCCTCCGAGCAGTACGTC. It codes for CATTSAGRASEQYV.

In its sample, this clonotype was seen many times. The V gene is TRBV12-3 or TRBV12-4, the J gene TRBJ2-5; 12 bases are a match to TRBD2. The CDR3 consists of 16 residues. The V gene end was trimmed by 7 bases and the J gene end by 3 bases; junction bases not matched to a gene: 9. CDR3 nucleotide sequence: TGTGCCAGCACAGTTGCGACTAGCGGGAGTAAAGAGACCCAGTACTTC. Translating it yields CASTVATSGSKETQYF.

This clonotype showed up just a few times. The rearrangement joins TRBV29-1 to TRBJ1-2; 7 bases agree with TRBD1. The CDR3 runs 14 residues. CDR1 SQVTM and CDR2 ANQGSEA come from the germline V gene. The ends lost 5 bases at V and 7 bases at J; junction bases unmatched: 13. CDR3 sequence reads: CSVFGVAGGPGYTF. The CDR3 DNA reads as TGCAGCGTTTTCGGGGTCGCAGGGGGTCCTGGCTACACCTTC.

This clonotype was recorded at least ten times. The V and J genes are TRBV7-2 and TRBJ2-3; 7 nucleotides line up with TRBD1. Germline trimming cut 2 bases from V and 1 base from J; bases unmatched to any gene: 6. This CDR3 spans 16 amino acids. Germline V lookup: CDR1 SGHTA, CDR2 FQGNSA. The CDR3 nucleotides are TGTGCCAGCAGCTTATCCCGGACAGGCGGCACAGATACGCAGTATTTT. It translates to CASSLSRTGGTDTQYF.

The V and J genes are TRBV29-1 and TRBJ2-3; the D is unclear. The length of the CDR3 is 13 residues. V was shortened by 4 bases and J by 4 bases, with 12 bases between the two germline ends. The germline V gene has CDR1 SQVTM and CDR2 ANQGSEA. The CDR3 DNA is TGCAGCGTTGTTGGCAGTACCGCAGATACGCAGTATTTT. Residues: CSVVGSTADTQYF.

In this sample, this clonotype turned up many times. The rearrangement joins TRBV10-3 to TRBJ1-2; no definite D call. V lost 4 bases to trimming and J lost 6 bases, with 3 bases between them. The CDR3 totals 10 residues. The germline gives CDR1 ENHRY, CDR2 SYGVKD. The CDR3, as DNA: TGTGCCATCAGTGGGAATGGCTACACCTTC. This codes for CAISGNGYTF.

This clonotype appeared many times. The chain combines TRBV4-3 with TRBJ2-1; 9 bases line up with TRBD2. The CDR3 length is 15 residues. Germline CDR1 reads LGHNA; CDR2 reads YSLEER. With 4 bases clipped from V and 5 bases from J, the junction kept 6 bases outside the gene matches. In nucleotides, the CDR3 is TGCGCCAGCAGCCTCGGACTAGCGCGAAACAATGAGCAGTTCTTC. Protein: CASSLGLARNNEQFF.

At least ten counts were recorded for this clonotype. The chain combines TRBV4-1 with TRBJ1-1, with no clear D. V was pared by 1 base and J by 5 bases, with 8 bases between. Germline V gene data show CDR1 as MGHRA and CDR2 as YSYEKL. The CDR3 totals 13 residues. CDR3: CASSQVQSTEAFF. The CDR3 nucleotides are TGCGCCAGCAGCCAAGTTCAGTCAACTGAAGCTTTCTTT.

This clonotype has only one observation. This chain uses TRBV28 with TRBJ1-1; 9 bases fit TRBD1. The V gene's germline CDR1 is MDHEN and CDR2 SYDVKM. Trimming took 1 base from V and 2 from J; bases not matched to a gene: 11. The CDR3 is made up of 18 amino acids. As DNA, the CDR3 is TGTGCCAGCAGTTTATCAGGCATGGGACAGGGAATAAACACTGAAGCTTTCTTT. Amino acids: CASSLSGMGQGINTEAFF.

This clonotype has just a few counts. This chain links TRBV7-6 with TRBJ2-5; D is ambiguous. CDR1 is SGHVS and CDR2 is FNYEAQ in the germline V gene. This CDR3 has 14 residues. Trimming took 1 base from V and 2 from J, leaving 8 bases between them. This chain's CDR3 is CASSLDDFQETQYF. CDR3 bases: TGTGCCAGCAGCTTAGACGACTTTCAAGAGACCCAGTACTTC.

This clonotype has a handful of counts. This chain connects TRBV12-3 or TRBV12-4 to TRBJ1-2; D call uncertain. V lost 5 bases and J lost 4, with 8 bases in between. The CDR3 length is 12 residues. The CDR3 reads CASSPLPYGYTF. The CDR3 nucleotides read TGTGCCAGCAGTCCTCTCCCCTATGGCTACACCTTC.

This clonotype was seen a handful of times. The genes are TRBV3-1 and TRBJ2-5; D possibly corresponds to TRBD1 (5 bases). This CDR3 spans 15 amino acids. The V end lost 7 bases, the J end lost 4 bases, and 19 bases lay between the germline ends. Germline V gene data show CDR1 as LGHDT and CDR2 as YNNKEL (reference sequence). Written as DNA, the CDR3 is TGTGCCAGCAAGGAGCAGGGCCTTTCTGCAGAGACCCAGTACTTC. Its protein product is CASKEQGLSAETQYF.

This clonotype was observed many times. CDR3 amino acids: CASSLWKYEQYF. For the CDR3, the DNA is TGTGCCAGCAGTTTATGGAAATACGAGCAGTACTTC. The J gene is TRBJ2-7, the V gene TRBV12-3 or TRBV12-4; D unresolved. V was clipped by 2 bases and J by 4 bases, with 6 bases between them. The CDR3 is 12 amino acids.